This paragraph covers one T cell receptor beta chain sequence. Its antigen remains undetermined. No per-base quality is available; no much larger clone lies one base away. This entry belongs to a study of T-cell memory formation after mild COVID-19 (dated by TCRdb to the early 2020s). In terms of the full investigation: TCR sequence clusters from the two donors were found to be largely donor specific. Two young, previously healthy adult volunteers made up the cohort, one male and one female. In a couple of donors, T-cell clones that expanded and contracted after mild COVID-19 were tracked by sequencing TCRalpha and TCRbeta repertoires over time. Broad study findings and their caveats: Clones that contracted from day 15 to 85 showed balanced CD4/CD8 phenotypes, whereas a second wave of clones that expanded from day 15 to 37 leaned towards CD4+. Contracting CD4+ clones were found mainly in CM and EM memory subsets, while CD8+ clones were enriched in EMRA. Only two mild cases were covered by the study, and larger cohorts that include severe cases with pre-infection samples were considered necessary. Whether the second-wave clones peaking on day 37 were SARS-CoV-2 specific was not confirmed. The detection of some responding clones in pre-infection memory suggests that pre-existing cross-reactive memory T cells joined the SARS-CoV-2 response.

From cysteine to phenylalanine, the CDR3 is 14 amino acids long. This entry keeps only the CDR3 DNA: 42 bases, framed from base 1. V and J are trimmed by 2 bases and 8 bases, and the gene matches miss 3 bases of the junction. Ficoll-Paque density gradient centrifugation was the method used to isolate PBMCs. Sequencing relied on an Illumina NovaSeq 6000. TCRalpha and TCRbeta cDNA libraries were constructed by 5'RACE with constant-segment primers, with sample barcodes and unique molecular identifiers being introduced. Trizol reagent was used to extract RNA from every sample. The libraries were amplified in two PCR steps, and the second step added a second sample barcode and Illumina TruSeq adapters. Sequencing of libraries was performed on an Illumina NovaSeq with 2 x 150 bp paired-end reads. The paper's processing steps were these. Demultiplexing of reads and collapsing into UMI-guided consensus sequences were performed with migec v1.2.7. Using mixcr v2.1.11, the UMI consensuses were aligned to TRA and TRB V and J templates and assembled into clonotypes. A clonotype was counted as expanded or contracted only if both edgeR and NoisET called the change significant, with noise models trained on biological replicates. edgeR calls used a false discovery rate-adjusted p below 0.01 and a log2 fold-change threshold of 1. As an exploratory analysis of dynamics, PCA with hierarchical clustering was applied to max-normalized trajectories of the 1000 most abundant clonotypes. The CD4 or CD8 phenotype of responding clones was assigned using the separately sequenced CD4+ and CD8+ repertoires. TCRdb reran the public reads through fastp at Q25 and MiXCR, keeping productive beta chains. Merged by CDR3 protein, the rows form single entries marked with the most common genes and DNA. TCRdb, rather than the study authors, made the V and J calls. This sample gives roughly 400,000 distinct CDR3 sequences in total; around a sixth of them show up just once. Around a fifth of the sample comes from the top ten.

The sequence came from a young man who had mild COVID-19 (a few samples of this study predate the infection). The sample titles of this study are shuffled in the database, so cell type and time point are left out; the donor was told from shared clones. Sequenced material: PBMCs or a T cell subset sorted from them (not recorded which). The sequence joins TRBV12-3 or TRBV12-4 to TRBJ2-2, with TRBD2 identical over 9 junction bases. The DNA sequence follows: TGTGCCAGCAGTTTACTAGCGGGGACTGGGGAGCTGTTTTTT. This gives the protein CASSLLAGTGELFF.